These 12 T cell receptor beta chains came from one sample sequenced in a study of tumour-infiltrating T cells in Burkitt lymphoma. Using immunoSEQ multiplex PCR, the repertoire was profiled, and TCRdb retains in-frame clones only, with some absent. Altogether around 3,500 clones are present, less than 20% being singletons, with the ten largest covering 1.4%. Specimen: tumor tissue. The receptors stem from a human donor with Burkitt lymphoma.

This chain connects TRBV7-2 to TRBJ2-2, with D tentatively TRBD2 (6 bases). CDR3 length equals 16 residues. Trimming removed 3 bases from V and 0 bases from J, with 11 bases in between. CDR1 SGHTA and CDR2 FQGNSA come from the germline V gene. This CDR3 is CASSFRGNSNTGELFF. Here the CDR3 DNA reads TGTGCCAGCAGCTTTCGGGGGAACTCGAACACCGGGGAGCTGTTTTTT.

This clone was counted a few times. CDR3 in amino acids: CASRTLTGESAGANVLTF. The CDR3 DNA is TGTGCCAGCAGAACTCTGACAGGGGAAAGTGCTGGGGCCAACGTCCTGACTTTC. This chain links TRBV21-1 with TRBJ2-6; TRBD1 reflects the table's D call only, with no check against the DNA. TRBV21-1 is labeled a pseudogene. The CDR3 totals 18 residues.

CDR3 residues: CASSHNLDSLENTGELFF. CDR3 DNA: TGCGCCAGCAGCCACAACTTGGATTCACTAGAGAACACCGGGGAGCTGTTTTTT. The V call is TRBV5-1, the J call TRBJ2-2, with D possibly matching TRBD2 (5 bases). This CDR3 has 18 residues. Germline V lookup: CDR1 SGHRS, CDR2 YFSETQ. V shed 4 bases and J shed 1 base, with 20 bases lying between them.

The chain links TRBV28 to TRBJ2-5; 10 nucleotides agree with TRBD1. CDR1 and CDR2 (germline): MDHEN, SYDVKM. The V segment lost 3 bases and the J segment 5 bases; nucleotides outside the gene matches: 3. The CDR3 covers 14 residues. CDR3 DNA sequence: TGTGCCAGCAGTTTGGGACAGGGGAGGGAGACCCAGTACTTC. The encoded protein is CASSLGQGRETQYF.

J is TRBJ2-7 and V is TRBV28, with D possibly TRBD1 on 5 matching bases. In germline, CDR1 is MDHEN, CDR2 SYDVKM. V was pared by 5 bases and J by 4 bases, with 12 bases between. The CDR3 is 13 residues long. The DNA of the CDR3 is TGTGCCAGCAGTCAGGGTACCCCTTACGAGCAGTACTTC. Its protein is CASSQGTPYEQYF.

This clone was seen a few times. V usage is TRBV7-7 and J usage is TRBJ1-1; TRBD1 agrees at 8 bases. The V gene's germline CDR1 is SSHAT and CDR2 FNYEAQ (reference sequence). V gave up 5 bases and J gave up 1 base; unmatched junction bases: 6. CDR3 length equals 15 residues. This CDR3 is CASSPLGQANTEAFF. The CDR3, as DNA: TGTGCCAGCAGCCCGTTGGGACAGGCGAACACTGAAGCTTTCTTT.

This clone has only a few counts. The genes are TRBV6-5 and TRBJ1-1, with a weak D call TRBD1 (5 bases). Trimming cost V 8 bases and J 5 bases, with 9 bases left between them. The CDR3 has 11 residues. In germline, CDR1 is MNHEY, CDR2 SVGAGI. CDR3 in amino acids: CASQGGTEAFF. The CDR3 region has the DNA TGTGCCAGCCAGGGAGGTACTGAAGCTTTCTTT.

The J gene is TRBJ1-2, the V gene TRBV28, with 7 bases lining up with TRBD1. The germline V gene encodes CDR1 MDHEN and CDR2 SYDVKM. This CDR3 is built from 17 residues. Trimming cost V 2 bases and J 4 bases; bases outside gene matches: 13. The CDR3 loop is CASSLSVRGDSIYGYTF. Here the CDR3 DNA reads TGTGCCAGCAGTTTAAGCGTAAGAGGGGACAGTATCTATGGCTACACCTTC.

The J gene is TRBJ1-1, the V gene TRBV7-9; no reliable D call. With 6 bases removed from V and 0 bases from J, the gap between germline ends came to 8 bases. This CDR3 has 13 amino acids. Per the germline V gene, CDR1 is SEHNR and CDR2 is FQNEAQ (reference sequence). The CDR3: CASRSDLNTEAFF. In DNA form, the CDR3 reads TGTGCCAGCAGATCCGACTTGAACACTGAAGCTTTCTTT.

The rearrangement links TRBV6-4 to TRBJ2-2; TRBD2 aligns across 9 bases. Germline values: CDR1 MRHNA, CDR2 SNTAGT. V shed 2 bases, J shed 4 bases, and the junction held 8 bases outside the gene matches. CDR3 size: 17 residues. This CDR3 reads CASSDPLAGFCTGELFF. Here the CDR3 DNA reads TGTGCCAGCAGTGACCCCCTAGCGGGGTTTTGCACCGGGGAGCTGTTTTTT.

There are a few counts of this clone. The chain uses TRBV5-6 and TRBJ2-3; possibly TRBD2 for D (6 bases). This CDR3 contains 16 residues. Germline loops: CDR1 SGHDT, CDR2 YYEEEE. V lost 0 bases to trimming and J lost 3 bases, with 14 bases between them. CDR3 in DNA: TGTGCCAGCAGCTTGGGTGGCTCTAGCGTAACAGATACGCAGTATTTT. This sequence encodes CASSLGGSSVTDTQYF. The full variable domain, its missing parts supplied by reference TRBV5-6 and TRBJ2-3, is DAGVTQSPTHLIKTRGQQVTLRCSPKSGHDTVSWYQQALGQGPQFIFQYYEEEERQRGNFPDRFSGHQFPNYSSELNVNALLLGDSALYLCASSLGGSSVTDTQYFGPGTRLTVL.

The table lists this clone with a few counts. This chain connects TRBV7-2 to TRBJ2-5, with D maybe TRBD1 (5 bases). CDR3 size: 13 residues. The V end lost 5 bases, the J end lost 1 base, and 8 bases lay between the germline ends. Germline CDR1 SGHTA, CDR2 FQGNSA. CDR3 residues: CASSQDIQETQYF. DNA for the CDR3: TGTGCCAGCAGCCAGGACATCCAAGAGACCCAGTACTTC.